The 12 T cell receptor beta chains listed next were all sequenced from one sample in a study of CD8 T cells in Susac syndrome (dated by TCRdb to between 2018 and 2021). The library was built by means of the immunoSEQ multiplex PCR assay. RNA was extracted using the RNeasy kit, and about 0.45 to 1 microgram was reverse transcribed with random hexamers. TCRdb reprocessed the public reads (quality trimming at Q25 with fastp, clone calling with MiXCR) and kept in-frame beta chains. Rows are combined by CDR3 protein, so each entry shows the most common genes and DNA. The table for this sample lists 150,000 to 200,000 distinct CDR3 sequences; approximately 93% of them were counted only once. The top ten hold 0.1% of the sample. Sequenced material: CD4+ T cells from PBMCs. These receptors came from a human donor in good health.

The CDR3 reads CASSLGGTEQPQHF. CDR3 nucleotide sequence: TGTGCCAGTAGTCTCGGGGGGACGGAGCAGCCCCAGCATTTT. The chain is built from TRBV19 and TRBJ1-5; weak D call: TRBD1 (5 bases). Germline V gene lookup returns CDR1 LNHDA and CDR2 SQIVND (reference sequence). The length of the CDR3 is 14 residues. Trimming stripped 5 bases from V and 7 bases from J, with 15 bases between.

A single count supports this clonotype. V is TRBV6-2 or TRBV6-3 and J is TRBJ1-1; 7 bases align to TRBD1. V lost 0 bases to trimming and J lost 8 bases; unmatched junction nucleotides: 12. This CDR3 is 16 amino acids long. Per germline, CDR1 MNHEY and CDR2 SVGEGT. CDR3 protein: CASSYSSSRQGIEAFF. CDR3 in DNA: TGTGCCAGCAGTTACTCGTCCTCCCGACAGGGCATCGAAGCTTTCTTT.

V is TRBV7-9 and J is TRBJ1-4; D is uncertain. The CDR3 has 11 amino acids. V gave up 7 bases and J gave up 5 bases, with 5 bases separating them. CDR1 is SEHNR, CDR2 FQNEAQ, per germline (reference sequence). In DNA, the CDR3 is TGTGCCAGCACCCAAAATGAAAAACTGTTTTTT. Its translation: CASTQNEKLFF.

In the case of this clonotype: Its ends do not fully match the called genes, so a read error is possible. This rearrangement joins TRBV6-1 to TRBJ2-5; possible D gene TRBD2, 6 bases. CDR3 length: 11 residues. Germline V gives CDR1 MNHNS, CDR2 SASEGT. The CDR3 nucleotides read TGTGCCAGCAGTTCCGGGACTCATGGGCACTTC. Translating gives CASSSGTHGHF.

The gene calls are TRBV5-1 and TRBJ2-3, with TRBD1 identical over 8 bases. The CDR3 length is 15 residues. The V and J ends lost 5 bases and 5 bases, in that order; junction bases with no gene match: 10. The V gene's germline CDR1 is SGHRS and CDR2 YFSETQ. Here the CDR3 DNA reads TGCGCCAGCAGTACGGGACAGGCCCGTGGAGATACGCAGTATTTT. As protein: CASSTGQARGDTQYF.

The chain employs TRBV20-1 and TRBJ2-2; perhaps TRBD2 as D (6 bases). The CDR3 loop spans 15 amino acids. Germline assignment: CDR1 DFQATT and CDR2 SNEGSKA (reference sequence). The V and J ends lost 0 bases and 3 bases respectively, with 11 bases between them. The CDR3 here is CSARDPSGHTGELFF. The DNA for the CDR3 is TGCAGTGCTAGAGATCCCAGCGGGCACACCGGGGAGCTGTTTTTT.

This clonotype was seen once. The CDR3 is CASSFLLGGTGTDTQYF. The CDR3 DNA sequence: TGTGCCAGCAGCTTTTTATTGGGCGGGACGGGCACAGATACGCAGTATTTT. V gene TRBV7-9 combines with J gene TRBJ2-3, with TRBD2 as a possible D gene (6 bases). Trimming cost V 3 bases and J 1 base, with 17 bases left between them. This CDR3 is built from 17 residues. Germline assignment: CDR1 SEHNR and CDR2 FQNEAQ (reference sequence).

This clonotype is a singleton in its sample. The chain carries TRBV29-1 and TRBJ2-5, with D possibly being TRBD2 (7 bases). The CDR3 consists of 13 residues. V shed 7 bases and J shed 5 bases, with 17 bases lying between them. Germline CDR1 reads SQVTM; CDR2 reads ANQGSEA. In nucleotides, the CDR3 is TGCAGCGGCGGGGGCGGGAGAGGGGAGACCCAGTACTTC. Translating gives CSGGGGRGETQYF.

The V and J genes are TRBV5-1 and TRBJ2-7, with TRBD2 identical over 7 bases. The V segment lost 0 bases and the J segment 9 bases; nucleotides outside the gene matches: 3. This CDR3 is 12 amino acids long. Germline V gene data show CDR1 as SGHRS and CDR2 as YFSETQ. Written as DNA, the CDR3 is TGCGCCAGCAGCTTGGACGGGGGGAGGCAGTACTTC. Translating gives CASSLDGGRQYF. Full variable domain (missing parts from reference TRBV5-1 and TRBJ2-7): KAGVTQTPRYLIKTRGQQVTLSCSPISGHRSVSWYQQTPGQGLQFLFEYFSETQRNKGNFPGRFSGRQFSNSRSEMNVSTLELGDSALYLCASSLDGGRQYFGPGTRLTVT.

The chain couples TRBV12-3 or TRBV12-4 to TRBJ2-2; 11 bases are shared with TRBD2. Germline trimming cut 3 bases from V and 7 bases from J; bases unmatched to any gene: 10. The CDR3 covers 17 residues. The DNA for the CDR3 is TGTGCCAGCAGTTTTGTGGCTAGCGGGGGGACTCGCGGGGAGCTGTTTTTT. Its translation: CASSFVASGGTRGELFF.

V is TRBV5-1 and J is TRBJ2-6, with D possibly being TRBD2 (6 bases). V gave up 1 base and J gave up 2 bases, with 13 bases separating them. The CDR3 is 17 residues long. Germline CDR1 is SGHRS and CDR2 is YFSETQ. CDR3 in DNA: TGCGCCAGCAGCTTGTGGCGGGGCGGGGCTGGGGCCAACGTCCTGACTTTC. Translated, it gives CASSLWRGGAGANVLTF.

This chain joins TRBV7-2 and TRBJ1-1; D gene ambiguous. Germline V gene lookup returns CDR1 SGHTA and CDR2 FQGNSA. Trimming cost V 1 base and J 2 bases, with 5 bases left between them. The CDR3 has 13 amino acids. CDR3 in amino acids: CASSLVPNTEAFF. Here the CDR3 DNA reads TGTGCCAGCAGCTTAGTCCCTAACACTGAAGCTTTCTTT.